Shown below are 7 T cell receptor beta chains from a single sample sequenced in a study of cytomegalovirus exposure and HLA in healthy donors. This table comes from immunoSEQ multiplex PCR, and its TCRdb copy is limited to in-frame clones, with some not included. The repertoire consists of about 260,000 clones, with 90% occurring once and the leading ten covering 3% to 3.5%. Sequenced: PBMCs. All receptors derive from a woman in her 30s in good health and CMV-seronegative.

The rearrangement links TRBV28 to TRBJ1-4; 7 positions agree with TRBD1. The germline V gene has CDR1 MDHEN and CDR2 SYDVKM. The CDR3 sequence is 16 residues long. J was trimmed by 5 bases and V by 1 base; bases with no gene match: 7. This CDR3 is CASSLLRQGRNEKLFF. Here the CDR3 DNA reads TGTGCCAGCAGTTTATTACGACAGGGTCGGAATGAAAAACTGTTTTTT.

V and J are TRBV1 and TRBJ2-7; TRBD2 is the table's D call, not checked against the DNA. TRBV1 is annotated as a pseudogene. This CDR3 is built from 21 residues. For the CDR3, the DNA is TGCACCAGCAGCCTATCCAGTCCCCGTCGACTAGCGGGAGGAAACTACTACGAGCAGTACTTC. Protein product: CTSSLSSPRRLAGGNYYEQYF.

Written as DNA, the CDR3 is TGTGCCAGCAGTGAAAATTTGGGACTAGTTGGAGGGAACATTCAGTACTTC. Protein product: CASSENLGLVGGNIQYF. The chain links TRBV2 to TRBJ2-4; 8 nucleotides line up with TRBD2. The CDR3 totals 17 residues. V lost 2 bases and J lost 7; bases outside the gene matches: 13. The germline CDR1 and CDR2 sequences are SNHLY and FYNNEI.

The rearrangement joins TRBV7-8 to TRBJ2-1, with 8 bases fitting TRBD2. V lost 5 bases, J lost 3 bases, and 9 bases stayed unmatched. The CDR3 length is 16 residues. Germline lookup yields CDR1 SGHVS and CDR2 FQNEAQ. For the CDR3, the DNA is TGTGCCAGCAGCCCCCCATGGACTAGCAGCTACAATGAGCAGTTCTTC. This codes for CASSPPWTSSYNEQFF.

The chain is built from TRBV4-1 and TRBJ2-1; a possible D gene is TRBD2 (5 bases). This CDR3 is built from 16 residues. Trimming removed 1 base at V and 2 bases at J, with 12 bases between. CDR1 and CDR2 from the germline V gene are MGHRA and YSYEKL. CDR3 nucleotide sequence: TGCGCCAGCAGCCAAGTCCCCGGGGTGGCCTACAATGAGCAGTTCTTC. This codes for CASSQVPGVAYNEQFF.

The J gene is TRBJ1-1, the V gene TRBV27; perhaps TRBD1 as D (5 bases). Trimming stripped 5 bases from V and 7 bases from J, with 14 bases between. The CDR3 spans 13 residues. CDR1 is MNHEY, CDR2 SMNVEV, per germline (reference sequence). The CDR3 DNA reads as TGTGCCAGCAGTGGCACCGGGGCCCTTGAAGCTTTCTTT. Translated: CASSGTGALEAFF.

This chain links TRBV5-6 with TRBJ2-4, with TRBD2 matching 16 bases. CDR3 length: 18 amino acids. Germline V gene sequence: CDR1 SGHDT, CDR2 YYEEEE. V was clipped by 9 bases and J by 2 bases; unmatched bases: 11. DNA of the CDR3: TGTGCCAACGGGACTAGCGGGAGGGTTCTCCTGACCAAAAACATTCAGTACTTC. Translating gives CANGTSGRVLLTKNIQYF.